Listed below are T cell receptor beta chains from one sample, sequenced in a study of cytomegalovirus exposure and HLA in healthy donors. Profiled with immunoSEQ multiplex PCR; TCRdb holds only in-frame clones, not every one. The profile shows 140,000 to 150,000 clones, roughly four fifths of them singletons. Specimen: PBMCs. Source of these receptors: a male donor in good health and CMV-seronegative. Both conserved end residues are part of each CDR3. The order of the fields is CDR3 length, clone size, V gene, J gene, CDR3 protein. Size is omitted from some rows. Given values are once, few, many or a class for expanded clones.

CDR3 length: 13; clone size: -; V gene: TRBV6-5; J gene: TRBJ1-2; CDR3 protein: CASSSHPDYGYTF
CDR3 length: 13; clone size: once; V gene: TRBV27; J gene: TRBJ2-7; CDR3 protein: CASSVAGVYEQYF
CDR3 length: 15; clone size: -; V gene: TRBV6-6; J gene: TRBJ1-4; CDR3 protein: CASSGSQGFNEKLFF
CDR3 length: 16; clone size: -; V gene: TRBV6-5; J gene: TRBJ2-4; CDR3 protein: CASSYKVGGAKNIQYF
CDR3 length: 15; clone size: -; V gene: TRBV2; J gene: TRBJ1-6; CDR3 protein: CASSEEQGKRSPLHF
CDR3 length: 16; clone size: -; V gene: TRBV9; J gene: TRBJ1-2; CDR3 protein: CASSVGQGALGGGYTF
CDR3 length: 14; clone size: -; V gene: TRBV7-9; J gene: TRBJ1-2; CDR3 protein: CASSFGQGAYGYTF
CDR3 length: 12; clone size: -; V gene: TRBV5-1; J gene: TRBJ1-1; CDR3 protein: CASSWEGSEAFF
CDR3 length: 17; clone size: -; V gene: TRBV7-9; J gene: TRBJ2-2; CDR3 protein: CSSTSTEGQGSLGELFF
CDR3 length: 17; clone size: -; V gene: TRBV7-9; J gene: TRBJ1-5; CDR3 protein: CASSSTLSTGFDQPQHF
CDR3 length: 15; clone size: -; V gene: TRBV7-8; J gene: TRBJ2-7; CDR3 protein: CASSLGGAGGSEQYF
CDR3 length: 14; clone size: -; V gene: TRBV25-1; J gene: TRBJ2-7; CDR3 protein: CASSLGTALYEQYF
CDR3 length: 16; clone size: -; V gene: TRBV7-9; J gene: TRBJ2-2; CDR3 protein: CASSLNRPLNTGELFF
CDR3 length: 14; clone size: -; V gene: TRBV7-8; J gene: TRBJ1-6; CDR3 protein: CASSFRVSGSPLHF
CDR3 length: 18; clone size: -; V gene: TRBV18; J gene: TRBJ2-7; CDR3 protein: CASSPPGLAGGLSYEQYF
CDR3 length: 15; clone size: -; V gene: TRBV6-5; J gene: TRBJ1-4; CDR3 protein: CASSPDRGFGEKLFF
CDR3 length: 15; clone size: few; V gene: TRBV5-4; J gene: TRBJ2-7; CDR3 protein: CASSETGTGFYEQYF
CDR3 length: 15; clone size: -; V gene: TRBV28; J gene: TRBJ2-7; CDR3 protein: CASSLLKLGSVEQYF